This T cell receptor beta chain emerged from a study of blood T cells in healthy people across ages (dated by TCRdb to about 2015). Turning to the overall study: Template switching captured roughly one uniquely barcoded TCR beta cDNA molecule per two T cells in model experiments. The study measured age-related changes in TCR beta repertoire diversity using deep sequencing normalized with unique cDNA molecular identifiers. Four age groups were formed from the donors: young (average about 16 years), middle-aged (roughly 38), aged (62) and long-lived (less than 85). To avoid experimental bias, donors of different ages were spread randomly across the sequencing lanes. Using the same blood draw, the study looked at two additional independent replicas of 1 million unique cDNA reads for two donors, one aged 18 to 30 and the other aged 80 or older.

Broader findings and caveats from the paper: There was a strong correlation between observed TCR beta diversity and the percentage of naive T cells measured by flow cytometry. The CMV infection status of donors was not known, potentially confounding age-related changes in expanded clonotypes. The long-lived group showed more naive CD4+ T cells, fewer expanded clones and increased TCR diversity than the aged group, suggesting age selection. Conclusive comparison of naive and antigen-experienced compartments was prevented by the profiling of bulk unsorted PBMCs. As age increased, observed TCR beta diversity per million T cells dropped in a roughly linear way, and a significant reduction was already evident by age 40. Estimates of total diversity based on one million sequenced T cells were considered lower bounds and underestimates.

On this clonotype itself: Its target antigen remains unknown. The record has no base qualities; no much larger clone is one base away.

Donors were 39 systemically healthy Caucasian individuals from Russia aged roughly 6 to 90 years. Approximately 9.3 milliliters of peripheral blood were drawn from each donor into EDTA-treated Vacutainer tubes. Ficoll-Paque density-gradient centrifugation was used to isolate PBMCs, with at least 7 million obtained per sample. Total RNA, at least 6 micrograms per sample, was extracted from PBMCs with Trizol reagent. For every donor, flow cytometry on a PBMC aliquot measured the percentage of naive CD45RAhigh/CD27high T cells. From a lookup of the germline V gene, CDR1 and CDR2 are LGHNA and YSLEER. V gives up 8 bases and J gives up 2 bases, and the segment between their germline ends measures 16 bases. The CDR3 runs 15 residues from the cysteine to the phenylalanine. Only the CDR3 portion is preserved as DNA: 45 bases, with reading frame beginning at the first base. Preparation of the library involved 5' RACE. Sequenced on an Illumina HiSeq 2500. A second PCR of roughly 7 to 11 cycles was performed with a sample-barcoded 5' primer and a J-beta primer mix. A unique molecular identifier was introduced onto each TCR beta cDNA molecule by a template-switch 5' adaptor carrying 12 random nucleotides. Each sample yielded at least 3 million CDR3-containing paired-end reads. All of the RNA was converted into first-strand cDNA using the Mint cDNA synthesis kit, with a TRBC-specific oligonucleotide serving as the primer. After uracil-DNA glycosylase treatment, a first 18-cycle PCR used universal primers M1SS and BC2_uni_R on all cDNA. In the paper's pipeline: For normalization, 1 million high-quality reads, each with a distinct molecular identifier, were randomly selected from each sample. Instead of being binned into consensus sequences, reads that shared molecular identifiers were thrown out. MiTCR, with a Q25 quality threshold and the strictest error-elimination algorithm, was used for CDR3 identification, clonotype clustering and error correction. Lower-bound total TCR beta diversity was estimated with a nonparametric unseen species model using Euler transformation. TCRdb redid the processing of the public reads, applying fastp at Q25 and MiXCR, and retained in-frame beta chains. Rows are unified per CDR3 protein, each entry keeping the most common DNA and genes. The V and J calls shown here were made by TCRdb, not taken from the authors' results. Within this sample are 1.5 million to 2 million distinct CDR3 sequences, with approximately 50% of them counted one time only. The ten largest clonotypes hold roughly 2% of the sample.

This receptor chain uses TRBV4-3 and TRBJ2-1, with TRBD2 tentatively as D gene (5 bases match). This TCR derives from a middle-aged woman in good health. The material sequenced was blood. The encoded CDR3 is CASGPGGPAYNEQFF. The bases read TGCGCCAGCGGCCCAGGAGGTCCAGCCTACAATGAGCAGTTCTTC.